A single sample is the source of the 25 T cell receptor beta chains below, sequenced in a study of radiation and T cells in renal cell carcinoma. Method: immunoSEQ multiplex PCR; TCRdb's copy keeps in-frame clones and lacks some. Among about 130,000 clones listed, 88% were seen once. The sample's time point: blood 2 weeks post-SBRT. Treatment of the sample: 15 Gy SBRT to primary tumor, nephrectomy 4 weeks later. Sequences were derived from blood, sampled from a patient whose treatment included radiotherapy and nephrectomy. The receptors were gathered from a woman in her 70s with renal cell carcinoma.

This clone was observed a single time. This rearrangement joins TRBV10-2 to TRBJ1-1, with D maybe TRBD1 (6 bases). Trimming shortened V by 3 bases and J by 0 bases, and 17 bases separated the two germline ends. The CDR3 is 17 amino acids. Germline V gene lookup returns CDR1 WSHSY and CDR2 SAAADI. The CDR3 loop reads CASSELQGRLMNTEAFF. CDR3 nucleotides: TGCGCCAGCAGTGAACTTCAGGGGAGACTCATGAACACTGAAGCTTTCTTT.

This clone showed up just once. The J gene is TRBJ1-2, the V gene TRBV7-8; D gene ambiguous. Trimming removed 5 bases from V and 5 bases from J, with 12 bases in between. Germline V lookup: CDR1 SGHVS, CDR2 FQNEAQ. This CDR3 comprises 13 residues. The CDR3 nucleotides are TGTGCCAGCAGCCCCACCGACGGGTATGGCTACACCTTC. It yields the protein CASSPTDGYGYTF.

Comments on this clone: The same CDR3 can be traced to other DNA sequences in this sample. The chain has TRBV5-1 and TRBJ1-1, with TRBD1 as a possible D gene (5 bases). This CDR3 has 14 amino acids. Germline CDR1 is SGHRS and CDR2 is YFSETQ. V gave up 0 bases and J gave up 2 bases, with 8 bases separating them. The CDR3 here is CASSLDGGNTEAFF. Written as DNA, the CDR3 is TGCGCCAGCAGCTTGGATGGGGGTAACACTGAAGCTTTCTTT.

This clone was observed a handful of times. The CDR3 DNA follows: TGTGCCACCACCACAGGGGTTCAGCCCCAGCATTTT. It translates to CATTTGVQPQHF. V usage is TRBV19 and J usage is TRBJ1-5; TRBD1 matches at 7 bases. V dropped 10 bases and J dropped 6; count of bases not matched to a gene: 6. This CDR3 has 12 amino acids. Per the germline V gene, CDR1 is LNHDA and CDR2 is SQIVND (reference sequence).

The chain couples TRBV11-1 to TRBJ2-2, with 15 bases that match TRBD2. The germline V gene encodes CDR1 SGHAT and CDR2 FQDESV (reference sequence). CDR3 length equals 19 residues. J lost 5 bases, V lost 5 bases, and 12 bases had no gene match. The CDR3 DNA reads as TGTGCCAGCAGCCCTCGGACTAGCGGGGGGGCGTCTGGAACCGGGGAGCTGTTTTTT. Amino acid sequence: CASSPRTSGGASGTGELFF. Based on the CDR3 plus reference TRBV11-1 and TRBJ2-2, the full variable domain is EAEVAQSPRYKITEKSQAVAFWCDPISGHATLYWYRQILGQGPELLVQFQDESVVDDSQLPKDRFSAERLKGVDSTLKIQPAELGDSAMYLCASSPRTSGGASGTGELFFGEGSRLTVL.

The rearrangement links TRBV4-3 to TRBJ2-1; perhaps TRBD2 as D (6 bases). This CDR3 has 15 amino acids. Germline loops: CDR1 LGHNA, CDR2 YSLEER. Trimming removed 1 base at V and 4 bases at J, with 11 bases between. The CDR3 nucleotides are TGCGCCAGCAGCCAAGCGGGGGAAGGGTACAATGAGCAGTTCTTC. Its protein product is CASSQAGEGYNEQFF.

The V call is TRBV19, the J call TRBJ2-5, with D perhaps TRBD1 (6 bases). The better agreement between TRBJ2-7 and the DNA end casts doubt on the J call. The CDR3 runs to 12 residues. Germline CDR1 reads LNHDA; CDR2 reads SQIVND (reference sequence). The CDR3 nucleotides are TGTGCCAGTAGGGGGGCCTACTACGAGCAGTACTTC. Translating it yields CASRGAYYEQYF.

The V and J genes are TRBV29-1 and TRBJ2-3; 9 bases map to TRBD2. The CDR3 covers 14 residues. CDR1 and CDR2 from the germline V gene are SQVTM and ANQGSEA. Losses at the gene ends were 7 bases for V and 1 base for J; bases not matched to a gene: 6. CDR3 sequence reads: CSGGPSGGTDTQYF. The CDR3 DNA is TGCAGCGGGGGGCCTAGCGGGGGCACAGATACGCAGTATTTT.

The rearrangement uses TRBV18 and TRBJ1-4, with 9 positions matching TRBD1. The CDR3 sequence is 16 residues long. V dropped 1 base and J dropped 6; count of bases not matched to a gene: 6. Germline V CDR1 and CDR2: KGHSH, LQKENI. This chain's CDR3 is CASSPRKQGADEKLFF. The CDR3 coding sequence is TGTGCCAGCTCACCACGGAAACAGGGGGCGGATGAAAAACTGTTTTTT.

The V call is TRBV27, the J call TRBJ2-7; TRBD1 is a possible D gene (6 bases). V lost 6 bases and J lost 3, with 15 bases in between. CDR1 is MNHEY, CDR2 SMNVEV, per germline (reference sequence). The CDR3 is 14 residues long. The CDR3 reads CASRIIGGDYEQYF. The CDR3 region has the DNA TGTGCCAGCAGGATCATAGGGGGAGACTACGAGCAGTACTTC.

V is TRBV7-9 and J is TRBJ1-5; D might be TRBD1 (5 bases). This CDR3 spans 17 amino acids. The germline V and J ends were trimmed by 5 bases and 3 bases, with 20 bases remaining between them. Germline V lookup: CDR1 SEHNR, CDR2 FQNEAQ (reference sequence). The CDR3 bases are TGTGCCAGCAGCCCCGGGTCGGGACCCTCAGTCAATCAGCCCCAGCATTTT. Encoded protein: CASSPGSGPSVNQPQHF.

This rearrangement joins TRBV6-6 to TRBJ1-3, with D perhaps matching TRBD1 (6 bases). Germline CDR1 MNHNY, CDR2 SVGAGI (reference sequence). Trimming removed 5 bases at V and 0 bases at J, with 11 bases between. The CDR3 consists of 15 residues. The CDR3 sequence: CASSADRSSGNTIYF. The CDR3 DNA follows: TGTGCCAGCAGTGCCGACAGGAGCTCTGGAAACACCATATATTTT.

The CDR3 DNA reads TGCGCCAGCAGCATGGGACATAGAAGAACTAACTATGGCTACACCTTC. It is translated as CASSMGHRRTNYGYTF. The chain carries TRBV5-1 and TRBJ1-2, with D possibly matching TRBD1 (6 bases). CDR3 length equals 16 residues. Germline V gene lookup returns CDR1 SGHRS and CDR2 YFSETQ. V lost 4 bases, J lost 0 bases, and 16 bases lay in between.

A single count supports this clone. J is TRBJ2-5 and V is TRBV7-3; 7 bases match TRBD1. Germline V CDR1 and CDR2: SGHTA, FQGTGA. The CDR3 runs to 15 residues. V gave up 2 bases and J gave up 1 base; unmatched junction bases: 4. The CDR3 region is CASSLVDRAQETQYF. The CDR3 DNA is TGTGCCAGCAGCTTAGTCGACAGGGCCCAAGAGACCCAGTACTTC.

The chain combines TRBV28 with TRBJ2-7, with D maybe TRBD2 (6 bases). Trimming pared 5 bases from V and 3 bases from J, leaving 14 bases between. The germline CDR1 and CDR2 sequences are MDHEN and SYDVKM. The CDR3 extends over 14 amino acids. In DNA, the CDR3 is TGTGCCAGCAGTGCGGCGGGGCGGCTCTACGAGCAGTACTTC. It specifies CASSAAGRLYEQYF.

The rearrangement joins TRBV7-9 to TRBJ2-1, with TRBD2 matching 16 bases. Unmatched junction bases numbered 8, after V lost 4 bases and J lost 8 bases. The CDR3 runs 17 residues. Germline V gene data show CDR1 as SEHNR and CDR2 as FQNEAQ (reference sequence). The CDR3 coding sequence is TGTGCCAGCAGCTCAACGCCGGGACTAGCGGGGGGGCATGAGCAGTTCTTC. Residues: CASSSTPGLAGGHEQFF.

The chain combines TRBV30 with TRBJ1-1; 7 bases align to TRBD1. CDR3 length equals 13 residues. V lost 3 bases and J lost 1; bases outside the gene matches: 2. Germline values: CDR1 GTSNPN, CDR2 SVGIG (reference sequence). CDR3 loop: CAWRTGENTEAFF. The CDR3 DNA is TGTGCCTGGAGAACAGGGGAGAACACTGAAGCTTTCTTT.

This clone was detected only once. The J gene is TRBJ2-6, the V gene TRBV10-3; D unresolved. The V gene lost 8 bases and the J gene lost 0 bases, with 8 bases spanning the gap. Germline CDR1 is ENHRY and CDR2 is SYGVKD. The CDR3 has 14 residues. CDR3 protein: CAIPRNSGANVLTF. The CDR3 DNA follows: TGTGCCATCCCGCGGAACTCTGGGGCCAACGTCCTGACTTTC.

The CDR3 DNA follows: TGTGCCTGGAGCATAGAGGGTGGTCAGCCCCAGCATTTT. It encodes CAWSIEGGQPQHF. The rearrangement uses TRBV30 and TRBJ1-5; D not certain. V shed 3 bases and J shed 6 bases, with 12 bases lying between them. Germline V gene lookup returns CDR1 GTSNPN and CDR2 SVGIG (reference sequence). This CDR3 has 13 residues.

The chain joins TRBV10-3 to TRBJ2-3; D is unresolved. Looked up from germline, CDR1 is ENHRY and CDR2 is SYGVKD. V lost 4 bases, J lost 4 bases, and 12 bases lay in between. The CDR3 runs 14 residues. The CDR3 coding sequence is TGTGCCATCAGTGGTGTTAGTCGGGCAGATACGCAGTATTTT. Translated, it gives CAISGVSRADTQYF.

The V and J genes are TRBV7-6 and TRBJ1-5; 8 bases fit TRBD1. The CDR3 is made up of 14 amino acids. With V trimmed by 5 bases and J by 5 bases, 5 bases remained unmatched. In germline, CDR1 is SGHVS, CDR2 FNYEAQ. The CDR3 DNA is TGTGCCAGCAGCCCATTGACAGGGGATCAGCCCCAGCATTTT. Translated, it gives CASSPLTGDQPQHF. The whole variable domain, filled in from reference TRBV7-6 and TRBJ1-5, reads GAGVSQSPRYKVTKRGQDVALRCDPISGHVSLYWYRQALGQGPEFLTYFNYEAQQDKSGLPNDRFSAERPEGSISTLTIQRTEQRDSAMYRCASSPLTGDQPQHFGDGTRLSIL.

Only a few counts were recorded for this clone. This chain links TRBV7-2 with TRBJ1-5; TRBD1 matches 7 bases. The CDR3 loop spans 20 amino acids. The junction had 14 bases not matched to a gene; V was cut back by 0 bases and J by 0 bases. Germline CDR1 and CDR2: SGHTA and FQGNSA. This chain's CDR3 is CASSLAGRDRKPDSNQPQHF. The CDR3 nucleotides read TGTGCCAGCAGCTTAGCCGGCCGGGACAGAAAACCGGATAGCAATCAGCCCCAGCATTTT.

The genes are TRBV19 and TRBJ1-2; maybe TRBD1 (6 bases). This CDR3 is 14 amino acids long. Trimming removed 6 bases at V and 3 bases at J, with 14 bases between. From germline, CDR1 is LNHDA and CDR2 SQIVND (reference sequence). The CDR3 protein is CASRKGGYDYGYTF. CDR3 coding DNA: TGTGCCAGTAGGAAGGGGGGCTACGACTATGGCTACACCTTC.

J is TRBJ1-3 and V is TRBV7-2; D is perhaps TRBD1 (5 bases). V lost 5 bases to trimming and J lost 4 bases, with 15 bases between them. This CDR3 is 15 amino acids long. Germline CDR1 and CDR2: SGHTA and FQGNSA. CDR3 sequence reads: CASSASRGLGNTIYF. DNA for the CDR3: TGTGCCAGCAGCGCCTCGCGGGGCCTCGGAAACACCATATATTTT. Full variable domain (missing parts from reference TRBV7-2 and TRBJ1-3): GAGVSQSPSNKVTEKGKDVELRCDPISGHTALYWYRQSLGQGLEFLIYFQGNSAPDKSGLPSDRFSAERTGGSVSTLTIQRTQQEDSAVYLCASSASRGLGNTIYFGEGSWLTVV.

This chain uses TRBV7-8 with TRBJ1-4, with D perhaps TRBD1 (5 bases). This CDR3 contains 14 residues. V shed 2 bases and J shed 8 bases, with 12 bases lying between them. The germline V gene has CDR1 SGHVS and CDR2 FQNEAQ. The CDR3 nucleotides read TGTGCCAGCAGCTTAAGGCAGGGTAGAGAAAAACTGTTTTTT. This sequence encodes CASSLRQGREKLFF.